Shown below are 31 T cell receptor beta chains from a single sample sequenced in a study of Ad26.COV2.S vaccination and SARS-CoV-2 variants. The treatment is: 15 to 20 received Ad26.COV2.S at low or high dose, single or two shots; several received placebo; per-sample allocation not given. Collection of the samples took place on day 63 after the first injection of vaccine or placebo. Only in-frame clones appear in the TCRdb table, and some are missing; sequencing was by immunoSEQ multiplex PCR. The sample carries about 410,000 clones, about 88% recorded once. The specimen comprised peripheral blood, sampled in a trial of Ad26.COV2.S vaccine versus placebo. The source of these receptors is a person between 18 and 60 years old who received the Ad26.COV2.S COVID-19 vaccine or a placebo.

The chain recombines TRBV2 with TRBJ2-5; D ambiguous. The germline CDR1 and CDR2 sequences are SNHLY and FYNNEI. Between the trimmed V and J ends, which lost 3 bases and 5 bases, there was a span of 4 bases. The CDR3 totals 11 residues. The CDR3 bases are TGTGCCAGCAGTGAGTCGGAGACCCAGTACTTC. Protein product: CASSESETQYF.

Details on this clone: The junction differs from germline at one of its ends, possibly a read error. The CDR3 spells CASSYSGLKTEAFF. The CDR3 DNA sequence: TGTGCCAGCAGTTACTCGGGGCTGAAGACTGAAGCTTTCTTT. The chain couples TRBV6-5 to TRBJ1-1, with a tentative D call TRBD1 (5 bases). CDR3 length: 14 amino acids. The germline CDR1 and CDR2 sequences are MNHEY and SVGAGI.

In this sample, this clone turned up a few times. The chain couples TRBV11-2 to TRBJ2-7, with D possibly matching TRBD1 (5 bases). This CDR3 has 15 amino acids. Per the germline V gene, CDR1 is SGHAT and CDR2 is FQNNGV. The V end was cut by 5 bases, the J end by 2 bases, with 16 bases between. In DNA form, the CDR3 reads TGTGCCAGCAGCCCCGTCTACAGGTTGACCTACGAGCAGTACTTC. Translated, it gives CASSPVYRLTYEQYF.

The chain links TRBV13 to TRBJ2-2, with TRBD2 matching over 10 bases. This CDR3 has 15 residues. Germline values: CDR1 PRHDT, CDR2 FYEKMQ (reference sequence). The trim removed 6 bases at V and 2 bases at J, leaving 3 bases unmatched. The CDR3 loop reads CASRSSGGNTGELFF. The CDR3 DNA follows: TGTGCCAGCAGATCTAGCGGGGGTAACACCGGGGAGCTGTTTTTT.

The rearrangement joins TRBV4-3 to TRBJ2-5, with TRBD1 matching over 9 bases. Germline V gives CDR1 LGHNA, CDR2 YSLEER. The CDR3 length is 17 residues. With V trimmed by 2 bases and J by 0 bases, 7 bases remained unmatched. CDR3 amino acids: CASSQRVDRGYQETQYF. Here the CDR3 DNA reads TGCGCCAGCAGCCAAAGGGTGGACAGGGGATACCAAGAGACCCAGTACTTC.

Remarks on this clone: A read error may produce the germline difference seen at one junction end. The CDR3 nucleotides are TGTGCCAGCAGTTACTCGGGCGGGACGTCACCCCGAGGGCTCTTC. Translated, it gives CASSYSGGTSPRGLF. The chain couples TRBV6-2 or TRBV6-3 to TRBJ2-1; a possible D gene is TRBD2 (6 bases). The CDR3 is made up of 15 amino acids. CDR1 is MNHEY, CDR2 SVGEGT, per germline.

This clone was detected only a few times. The chain has TRBV3-1 (or the pseudogene TRBV3-2) and TRBJ1-1; weak D call: TRBD1 (6 bases). The CDR3 extends over 16 amino acids. Looked up from germline, CDR1 is LGHDT and CDR2 is YNNKEL (reference sequence). V was shortened by 0 bases and J by 2 bases, with 13 bases between the two germline ends. CDR3 sequence (DNA): TGTGCCAGCAGCCAAGATCGGGGACACGGAAACACTGAAGCTTTCTTT. Protein: CASSQDRGHGNTEAFF.

The genes are TRBV11-2 and TRBJ2-7; no reliable D call. The CDR3 totals 12 residues. The germline gives CDR1 SGHAT, CDR2 FQNNGV. The V gene lost 8 bases and the J gene lost 2 bases, with 10 bases spanning the gap. The CDR3 DNA follows: TGTGCCAGCTCTGCCCTGGCCTACGAGCAGTACTTC. It specifies CASSALAYEQYF.

This chain connects TRBV20-1 to TRBJ1-1, with D possibly being TRBD1 (6 bases). The CDR3 has 10 amino acids. Germline V gives CDR1 DFQATT, CDR2 SNEGSKA (reference sequence). Deletions cut 6 bases from V and 10 bases from J, with 12 bases between. CDR3 nucleotides: TGCAGTGCAAACAGGGTTTCAGCTTTCTTT. Translation gives CSANRVSAFF.

This chain joins TRBV6-6 and TRBJ2-7; no reliable D call. The CDR3 extends over 11 amino acids. Trimming removed 4 bases from V and 2 bases from J, with 3 bases in between. Germline-derived CDR1 and CDR2 are MNHNY and SVGAGI (reference sequence). CDR3 DNA: TGTGCCAGCAGTTCCGCCTACGAGCAGTACTTC. Its translation: CASSSAYEQYF.

The V gene is TRBV5-1, the J gene TRBJ2-1; the D is unclear. The CDR3 contains 13 residues. Germline lookup yields CDR1 SGHRS and CDR2 YFSETQ. With 4 bases removed from V and 6 bases from J, the gap between germline ends came to 11 bases. CDR3 region: CASSTESGNEQFF. The CDR3 DNA follows: TGCGCCAGCAGCACGGAGTCGGGCAATGAGCAGTTCTTC. Full variable domain (remainder filled in from reference TRBV5-1 and TRBJ2-1): KAGVTQTPRYLIKTRGQQVTLSCSPISGHRSVSWYQQTPGQGLQFLFEYFSETQRNKGNFPGRFSGRQFSNSRSEMNVSTLELGDSALYLCASSTESGNEQFFGPGTRLTVL.

The V call is TRBV6-2 or TRBV6-3, the J call TRBJ1-6; D remains unclear. The CDR3 is 11 residues long. Looked up from germline, CDR1 is MNHEY and CDR2 is SVGEGT. The germline V and J ends were trimmed by 4 bases and 8 bases, with 3 bases remaining between them. The CDR3 region has the DNA TGTGCCAGCAGTTCACATTCACCCCTCCACTTT. Translating gives CASSSHSPLHF.

The chain couples TRBV11-2 to TRBJ2-3; 10 nucleotides match TRBD2. Germline CDR1 reads SGHAT; CDR2 reads FQNNGV. CDR3 length equals 15 residues. Trimming at V came to 4 bases and at J to 5 bases, leaving 6 bases not matched to a gene. The chain's CDR3 is CASSSSGGARDTQYF. The CDR3 nucleotides read TGTGCCAGCAGCTCCAGCGGGGGGGCCAGAGATACGCAGTATTTT. Supplemented by reference TRBV11-2 and TRBJ2-3, the full variable domain reads EAGVAQSPRYKIIEKRQSVAFWCNPISGHATLYWYQQILGQGPKLLIQFQNNGVVDDSQLPKDRFSAERLKGVDSTLKIQPAKLEDSAVYLCASSSSGGARDTQYFGPGTRLTVL.

This clone has only one observation. V and J are TRBV19 and TRBJ2-1; no reliable D call. The V gene's germline CDR1 is LNHDA and CDR2 SQIVND (reference sequence). V lost 4 bases, J lost 8 bases, and 6 bases lay in between. This CDR3 spans 11 amino acids. The DNA of the CDR3 is TGTGCCAGTAGTACCACCGATGAGCAGTTCTTC. Translating it yields CASSTTDEQFF.

The V call is TRBV30, the J call TRBJ2-3; D call uncertain. Trimming took off 0 bases at V and 4 bases at J, with 5 bases between the two ends. CDR1 is GTSNPN, CDR2 SVGIG, per germline (reference sequence). The CDR3 runs to 12 residues. DNA of the CDR3: TGTGCCTGGAGTGTCAAGTCAGATACGCAGTATTTT. Amino acids: CAWSVKSDTQYF.

The table lists this clone with a count of one. The chain has TRBV18 and TRBJ2-3; D uncertain. Trimming pared 5 bases from V and 10 bases from J, leaving 19 bases between. The germline gives CDR1 KGHSH, CDR2 LQKENI. The CDR3 length is 14 residues. The CDR3 DNA sequence: TGTGCCAGCTCAGTCATTGTTGTGGGCGATCCGCAGTATTTT. Its protein is CASSVIVVGDPQYF.

The V call is TRBV6-4, the J call TRBJ1-1; D unresolved. CDR1 is MRHNA and CDR2 is SNTAGT in the germline V gene. Trimming left V 6 bases short and J 0 bases short, with 11 bases between. The CDR3 loop spans 14 amino acids. This chain's CDR3 is CASSQDGLNTEAFF. The DNA of the CDR3 is TGTGCCAGCAGCCAGGACGGGCTGAACACTGAAGCTTTCTTT.

V usage is TRBV5-1 and J usage is TRBJ1-1; 11 bases are shared with TRBD1. J gave up 6 bases and V 4 bases, and 14 bases lay outside the gene matches. This CDR3 has 17 amino acids. CDR1 and CDR2 from the germline V gene are SGHRS and YFSETQ. CDR3 residues: CASSRWPGQGDGAEAFF. CDR3 DNA: TGCGCCAGCAGCCGGTGGCCGGGACAGGGGGATGGGGCTGAAGCTTTCTTT.

The gene calls are TRBV7-9 and TRBJ2-5; D could derive from TRBD1 or TRBD2 (6 bases each). V lost 11 bases, J lost 5 bases, and 18 bases lay in between. CDR1 and CDR2 from the germline V gene are SEHNR and FQNEAQ (reference sequence). CDR3 size: 13 residues. The CDR3 nucleotides are TGTGCCCTCCGTGGGGGGCCAATGGAGACCCAGTACTTC. It encodes CALRGGPMETQYF.

V gene TRBV2 combines with J gene TRBJ1-3; TRBD1 is a possible D gene (5 bases). CDR1 and CDR2 from the germline V gene are SNHLY and FYNNEI. The V end lost 8 bases, the J end lost 0 bases, and 14 bases lay between the germline ends. There are 15 residues in the CDR3. As DNA, the CDR3 is TGTGCCAGCGGTCGGGGGAGCACCTCTGGAAACACCATATATTTT. It is translated as CASGRGSTSGNTIYF.

J is TRBJ2-1 and V is TRBV5-1; 10 nucleotides match TRBD1. The CDR3 is made up of 14 amino acids. The V gene's germline CDR1 is SGHRS and CDR2 YFSETQ. Trimming took 4 bases from V and 8 from J; bases not matched to a gene: 6. CDR3 in amino acids: CASSGGQGVDEQFF. For the CDR3, the DNA is TGCGCCAGCAGCGGCGGACAGGGGGTAGATGAGCAGTTCTTC.

V gene TRBV7-6 combines with J gene TRBJ2-7; 14 nucleotides line up with TRBD2. V was pared by 1 base and J by 1 base, with 0 bases of the junction left unmatched. CDR3 length: 16 residues. The germline V gene has CDR1 SGHVS and CDR2 FNYEAQ. Here the CDR3 reads CASSLGLAGGSYEQYF. DNA of the CDR3: TGTGCCAGCAGCTTAGGACTAGCGGGGGGGTCCTACGAGCAGTACTTC. Supplemented by reference TRBV7-6 and TRBJ2-7, the full variable domain reads GAGVSQSPRYKVTKRGQDVALRCDPISGHVSLYWYRQALGQGPEFLTYFNYEAQQDKSGLPNDRFSAERPEGSISTLTIQRTEQRDSAMYRCASSLGLAGGSYEQYFGPGTRLTVT.

This clone occurred once. The rearrangement links TRBV7-9 to TRBJ1-6; D perhaps matches TRBD1 (5 bases). The CDR3 covers 14 residues. The V gene lost 2 bases and the J gene lost 6 bases, with 8 bases spanning the gap. In germline, CDR1 is SEHNR, CDR2 FQNEAQ (reference sequence). Here the CDR3 DNA reads TGTGCCAGCAGCTTAAACAGGCGTAATTCACCCCTCCACTTT. This sequence encodes CASSLNRRNSPLHF. Complete variable domain (other parts from reference TRBV7-9 and TRBJ1-6): DTGVSQNPRHKITKRGQNVTFRCDPISEHNRLYWYRQTLGQGPEFLTYFQNEAQLEKSRLLSDRFSAERPKGSFSTLEIQRTEQGDSAMYLCASSLNRRNSPLHFGNGTRLTVT.

V is TRBV5-6 and J is TRBJ2-7, with 10 bases aligning to TRBD1. CDR3 length: 14 residues. V dropped 0 bases and J dropped 5; count of bases not matched to a gene: 2. Germline CDR1 reads SGHDT; CDR2 reads YYEEEE. The CDR3 here is CASSLGQGADEQYF. The CDR3 region has the DNA TGTGCCAGCAGCTTGGGACAGGGGGCGGACGAGCAGTACTTC.

The CDR3 region is CASSPRQGAFGNSPLHF. The DNA for the CDR3 is TGTGCCAGCAGCCCTCGACAGGGGGCTTTTGGCAATTCACCCCTCCACTTT. V gene TRBV2 combines with J gene TRBJ1-6, with 10 bases that match TRBD1. The germline CDR1 and CDR2 sequences are SNHLY and FYNNEI. The CDR3 totals 17 residues. V lost 6 bases and J lost 7; bases outside the gene matches: 12.

The V and J genes are TRBV9 and TRBJ1-3, with D possibly being TRBD1 (5 bases). Germline loops: CDR1 SGDLS, CDR2 YYNGEE. V dropped 4 bases and J dropped 2 bases, with 13 bases sitting between them. This CDR3 comprises 15 residues. For the CDR3, the DNA is TGTGCCAGCAGCCCCCAGACAGCACCTGGAAACACCATATATTTT. This codes for CASSPQTAPGNTIYF.

The CDR3 reads CASSQDGTSGSYQFF. Here the CDR3 DNA reads TGTGCCAGCAGCCAAGATGGGACTAGCGGGTCCTACCAGTTCTTC. The V call is TRBV3-1 (or the pseudogene TRBV3-2), the J call TRBJ2-1; 12 bases fit TRBD2. The J segment lost 13 bases and the V segment lost 0 bases, leaving 7 bases of the junction unmatched. Germline CDR1 reads LGHDT; CDR2 reads YNNKEL (reference sequence). This CDR3 has 15 residues.

Only one count was recorded for this clone. The chain recombines TRBV4-1 with TRBJ1-4; possibly TRBD1 for D (5 bases). Germline CDR1 MGHRA, CDR2 YSYEKL. V lost 0 bases and J 8 bases, leaving 19 bases between the germline ends. The CDR3 has 17 amino acids. The CDR3 protein is CASSQDFPVGVREKLFF. The CDR3 bases are TGCGCCAGCAGCCAAGATTTTCCTGTGGGGGTCAGAGAAAAACTGTTTTTT.

The chain has TRBV10-3 and TRBJ2-1; the match to TRBD1 covers 7 bases. The germline V gene has CDR1 ENHRY and CDR2 SYGVKD. Trimming cost V 1 base and J 2 bases; bases outside gene matches: 8. The CDR3 extends over 17 amino acids. The CDR3 DNA sequence: TGTGCCATCAGTGAGTTTCGACAGGGAATCCCCTACAATGAGCAGTTCTTC. Translating it yields CAISEFRQGIPYNEQFF.

V usage is TRBV2 and J usage is TRBJ2-1; D not resolved. V dropped 6 bases and J dropped 0 bases, with 18 bases sitting between them. Germline CDR1 reads SNHLY; CDR2 reads FYNNEI. This CDR3 contains 17 residues. CDR3 residues: CASRPLLRLSSYNEQFF. CDR3 bases: TGTGCCAGCAGACCCCTATTGCGGCTGAGCTCCTACAATGAGCAGTTCTTC.

This chain connects TRBV5-1 to TRBJ2-1; 8 bases map to TRBD1. V was clipped by 5 bases and J by 7 bases; unmatched bases: 11. The germline V gene encodes CDR1 SGHRS and CDR2 YFSETQ. This CDR3 contains 15 residues. For the CDR3, the DNA is TGCGCCAGCAGATACCCGGGACAGGCTGGGAATGAGCAGTTCTTC. Its translation is CASRYPGQAGNEQFF.